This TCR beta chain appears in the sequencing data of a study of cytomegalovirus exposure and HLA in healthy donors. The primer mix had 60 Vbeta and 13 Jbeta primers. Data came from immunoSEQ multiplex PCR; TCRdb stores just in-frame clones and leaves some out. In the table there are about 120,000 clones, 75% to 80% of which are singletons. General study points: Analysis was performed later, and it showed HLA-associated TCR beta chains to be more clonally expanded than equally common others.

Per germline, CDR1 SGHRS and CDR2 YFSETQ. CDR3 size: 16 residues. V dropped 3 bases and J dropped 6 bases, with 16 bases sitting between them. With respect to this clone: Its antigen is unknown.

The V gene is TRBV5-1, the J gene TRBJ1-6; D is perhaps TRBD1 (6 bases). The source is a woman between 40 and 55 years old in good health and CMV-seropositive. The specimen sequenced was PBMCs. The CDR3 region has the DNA TGCGCCAGCAGCTGGACCACCGGGACAACTAATTCACCCCTCCACTTT. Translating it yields CASSWTTGTTNSPLHF.